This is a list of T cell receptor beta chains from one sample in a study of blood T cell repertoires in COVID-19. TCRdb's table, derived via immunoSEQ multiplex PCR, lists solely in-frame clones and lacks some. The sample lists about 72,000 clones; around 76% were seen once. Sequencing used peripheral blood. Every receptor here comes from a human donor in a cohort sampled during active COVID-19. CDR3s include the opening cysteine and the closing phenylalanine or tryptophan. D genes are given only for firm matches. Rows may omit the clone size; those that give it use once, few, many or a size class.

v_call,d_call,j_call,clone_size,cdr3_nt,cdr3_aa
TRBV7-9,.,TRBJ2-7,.,TGTGCCAGCAGCTTAGTAGCCCCCTACTACGAGCAGTACTTC,CASSLVAPYYEQYF
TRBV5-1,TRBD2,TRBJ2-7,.,TGCGCCAGCAGCTTGGGGCTAGCGGGGGTTGGGTCCTACGAGCAGTACTTC,CASSLGLAGVGSYEQYF
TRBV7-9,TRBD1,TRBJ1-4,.,TGTGCCAGCAGCTTTGGGACAGGGGGCGCGAGGGATGAAAAACTGTTTTTT,CASSFGTGGARDEKLFF
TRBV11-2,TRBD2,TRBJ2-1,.,TGTGCCAGCAGCCGTAGCGGGGGGGCCAAGAATGAGCAGTTCTTC,CASSRSGGAKNEQFF
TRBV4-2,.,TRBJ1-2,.,TGTGCCAGCAGCCAAGAAAGGAGGGGCTACACCTTC,CASSQERRGYTF
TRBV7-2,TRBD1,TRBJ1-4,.,TGTGCCAGCAGCTTGTCAACAGGGGGCCCTGAAAAACTGTTTTTT,CASSLSTGGPEKLFF
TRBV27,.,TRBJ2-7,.,TGTGCCAGCAGTTTCGAGACAGCTACCTCCTCCTACGAGCAGTACTTC,CASSFETATSSYEQYF
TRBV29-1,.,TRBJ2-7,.,TGCAGCGTTGCAGTTTCAGGGCGGGACTCCAGTCGGGGTGAGCAGTACTTC,CSVAVSGRDSSRGEQYF
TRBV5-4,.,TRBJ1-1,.,TGTGCCAGCAGCTTGGCATCAGTGAACACTGAAGCTTTCTTT,CASSLASVNTEAFF
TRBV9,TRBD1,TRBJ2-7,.,TGTGCCAGCAGCCCCCGGGACAGGGGGTTCAACGAGCAGTACTTC,CASSPRDRGFNEQYF
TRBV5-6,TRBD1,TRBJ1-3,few,TGTGCCAGCAGCCGACAGGGTAGGGGAAACACCATATATTTT,CASSRQGRGNTIYF
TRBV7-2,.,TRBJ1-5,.,TGTGCCAGCAGCTTAGGGCCACAGCCCCAGCATTTT,CASSLGPQPQHF
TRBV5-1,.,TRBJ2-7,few,TGCGCCAGCAGCTTCACATCTAGCTCCTACGAGCAGTACTTC,CASSFTSSSYEQYF
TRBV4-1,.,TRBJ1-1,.,TGCGCCAGCAGCCAAGATCCATGGAACACTGAAGCTTTCTTT,CASSQDPWNTEAFF
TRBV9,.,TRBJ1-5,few,TGTGCCAGCAGCCCAGTCGGGGGAAGGAATCAGCCCCAGCATTTT,CASSPVGGRNQPQHF
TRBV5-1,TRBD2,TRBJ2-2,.,TGCGCCAGCAGCTTTCTAGCGGGGCGAATCACCGGGGAGCTGTTTTTT,CASSFLAGRITGELFF
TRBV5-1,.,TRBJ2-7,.,TGCGCCAGCAGCTTGGTTGCAGGCCCGAGCTCCTACGAGCAGTACTTC,CASSLVAGPSSYEQYF
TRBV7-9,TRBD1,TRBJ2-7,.,TGTGCCAGCAGCTTTTCCCCCGGGACAGGGACGTCCTACGAGCAGTACTTC,CASSFSPGTGTSYEQYF
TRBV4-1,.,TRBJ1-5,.,TGCGCCAGCAGCCAAGATTGGCAGGGGACTAGACAGCCCCAGCATTTT,CASSQDWQGTRQPQHF
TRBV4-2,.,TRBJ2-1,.,TGTGCCAGCAGCCAAGATGCGGCCAGCTCCTACAATGAGCAGTTCTTC,CASSQDAASSYNEQFF
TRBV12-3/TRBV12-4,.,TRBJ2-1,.,TGTGCCAGCAGCAGACGGAATACAGGTTTTCAGTTCTTC,CASSRRNTGFQFF
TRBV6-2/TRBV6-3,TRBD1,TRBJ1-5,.,TGTGCCAGCAGCCCTACGGGACAGGGCCATCAGCCCCAGCATTTT,CASSPTGQGHQPQHF
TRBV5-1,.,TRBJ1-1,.,TGCGCCAGCAGCTTGGTGGCGGGGGACACTGAAGCTTTCTTT,CASSLVAGDTEAFF
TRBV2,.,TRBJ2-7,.,TGTGCCAGCAGTGATTCGGCAGGATACGAGCAGTACTTC,CASSDSAGYEQYF
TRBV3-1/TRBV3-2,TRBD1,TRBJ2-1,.,TGTGCCAGCGGGGGGACAGGGAGCAATGAGCAGTTCTTC,CASGGTGSNEQFF
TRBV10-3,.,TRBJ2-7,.,TGTGCCATCAGTGACTTCGGGTCACCCTACGAGCAGTACTTC,CAISDFGSPYEQYF
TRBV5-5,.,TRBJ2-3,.,TGTGCCAGCAGCTTGTTGGGGGCCGTAGATACGCAGTATTTT,CASSLLGAVDTQYF
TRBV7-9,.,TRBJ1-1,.,TGTGCCAGCAGCTTAGAAGGACTCGGAGCTTTCTTT,CASSLEGLGAFF
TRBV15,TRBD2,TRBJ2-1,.,TGTGCCACCAGTAGCGGGAGGGAGACCCTCAGCGTGCAGTTCTTC,CATSSGRETLSVQFF
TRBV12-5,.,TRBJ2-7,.,TGTGCTAGTGGTCCCCCAGTCAATCACGAGCAGTACTTC,CASGPPVNHEQYF